The 20 T cell receptor beta chains below all came from one sample that was sequenced in a study of T cells in Graves' hyperthyroidism and ophthalmopathy. Template material for amplifying TCR beta CDR3 regions consisted of RNA transcripts. TCR CDR3 underwent first-round RT-PCR with the HTBI primer set. One entry per CDR3 protein results from TCRdb running MiXCR on the multiplex PCR reads. The sample lists 300,000 to 450,000 distinct CDR3 sequences; roughly 12% were seen once. Sequenced input: blood. These receptors originate from a man younger than 45 with Graves' hyperthyroidism that later progressed to Graves' ophthalmopathy.

This clonotype occurred many times. The genes are TRBV28 and TRBJ2-6, with TRBD1 as a possible D gene (6 bases). The V gene's germline CDR1 is MDHEN and CDR2 SYDVKM. There are 15 residues in the CDR3. V was shortened by 10 bases and J by 0 bases, with 13 bases between the two germline ends. Written as DNA, the CDR3 is TGTGCCACCGTGACAGGTAGCTCTGGGGCCAACGTCCTGACTTTC. It yields the protein CATVTGSSGANVLTF.

There are a few counts of this clonotype. The rearrangement links TRBV6-1 to TRBJ1-3; D not certain. CDR3 size: 15 residues. The germline V gene encodes CDR1 MNHNS and CDR2 SASEGT. The V gene lost 6 bases and the J gene lost 0 bases, with 12 bases spanning the gap. CDR3 sequence: CASRPVVSSGNTIYF. CDR3 nucleotide sequence: TGTGCCAGCAGGCCAGTGGTTTCCTCTGGAAACACCATATATTTT.

This clonotype has at least ten counts. The chain combines TRBV6-2 or TRBV6-3 with TRBJ1-1; D gene ambiguous. Germline values: CDR1 MNHEY, CDR2 SVGEGT. The CDR3 runs to 13 residues. Between the trimmed V and J ends, which lost 6 bases and 1 base, there was a span of 9 bases. CDR3 protein: CASRWTANTEAFF. CDR3 nucleotide sequence: TGTGCCAGCAGATGGACGGCGAACACTGAAGCTTTCTTT.

This clonotype has at least ten counts. The chain employs TRBV12-3 or TRBV12-4 and TRBJ2-3; TRBD2 aligns across 8 bases. Germline trimming cut 3 bases from V and 6 bases from J; bases unmatched to any gene: 11. The CDR3 extends over 16 amino acids. In DNA form, the CDR3 reads TGTGCCAGCAGTTTTTTATCTAGCGGGTACGCCGATACGCAGTATTTT. Encoded protein: CASSFLSSGYADTQYF.

The chain recombines TRBV6-2 or TRBV6-3 with TRBJ1-2; 7 positions match TRBD1. The CDR3 loop spans 13 amino acids. Germline CDR1 MNHEY, CDR2 SVGEGT. Unmatched junction bases numbered 6, after V lost 6 bases and J lost 5 bases. CDR3 amino acids: CASRPGTVYGYTF. CDR3 nucleotides: TGTGCCAGCAGACCCGGGACAGTTTATGGCTACACCTTC.

The rearrangement uses TRBV6-1 and TRBJ1-4; perhaps TRBD1 as D (5 bases). Trimming removed 8 bases from V and 8 bases from J, with 18 bases in between. The CDR3 contains 14 residues. Per germline, CDR1 MNHNS and CDR2 SASEGT. CDR3 DNA sequence: TGTGCCAGCGGGGGAAGTGGGGCCGGGGAAAAACTGTTTTTT. Its protein is CASGGSGAGEKLFF.

This clonotype was seen ten or more times. The chain links TRBV20-1 to TRBJ1-5; D not certain. The CDR3 is made up of 13 amino acids. Germline CDR1 and CDR2: DFQATT and SNEGSKA (reference sequence). Trimming cost V 1 base and J 2 bases, with 6 bases left between them. The CDR3 coding sequence is TGCAGTGCTAGAGTGGGAGGCAATCAGCCCCAGCATTTT. This encodes CSARVGGNQPQHF.

This clonotype occurred a few times. J is TRBJ2-7 and V is TRBV6-5; D perhaps matches TRBD1 (6 bases). The CDR3 totals 16 residues. The germline gives CDR1 MNHEY, CDR2 SVGAGI. The ends were cut back, 0 bases at V and 0 bases at J, with 12 bases in the middle. This CDR3 reads CASSYSGTSVSYEQYF. CDR3 nucleotides: TGTGCCAGCAGTTACTCCGGGACATCGGTCTCCTACGAGCAGTACTTC.

This clonotype came up a few times. A read error may be the cause here, since a much bigger clone is one base away. The CDR3 coding sequence is TGTGCCAGCAGTTACTTACGACACGGGAACACTGAAGCTTTCTTT. Translated: CASSYLRHGNTEAFF. This chain uses TRBV6-6 with TRBJ1-1; D unclear. Trimming cost V 1 base and J 1 base, with 10 bases left between them. Germline CDR1 reads MNHNY; CDR2 reads SVGAGI (reference sequence). The length of the CDR3 is 15 residues.

This clonotype has a count of ten or more. The chain is built from TRBV7-8 and TRBJ2-1; 7 bases fit TRBD1. CDR1 SGHVS and CDR2 FQNEAQ come from the germline V gene. V lost 4 bases, J lost 0 bases, and 12 bases stayed unmatched. The CDR3 is 18 amino acids. The CDR3 loop reads CASSYTSYRGISYNEQFF. The DNA of the CDR3 is TGTGCCAGCAGCTATACTTCATACAGGGGAATCTCCTACAATGAGCAGTTCTTC.

This clonotype was detected ten times or more. The chain employs TRBV24-1 and TRBJ1-4, with 7 bases aligning to TRBD1. Unmatched junction bases numbered 7, after V lost 4 bases and J lost 0 bases. Per germline, CDR1 KGHDR and CDR2 SFDVKD. The CDR3 is 17 residues long. The CDR3 loop is CATSDPRQGATNEKLFF. CDR3 DNA sequence: TGTGCCACCAGTGACCCGAGACAGGGCGCAACTAATGAAAAACTGTTTTTT.

This clonotype was recorded many times. The chain is built from TRBV5-1 and TRBJ1-6; weak D call: TRBD1 (5 bases). The CDR3 sequence is 17 residues long. V lost 6 bases and J 4 bases, leaving 20 bases between the germline ends. Germline CDR1 reads SGHRS; CDR2 reads YFSETQ. CDR3 bases: TGCGCCAGCACCGATTACGGGGGTACGGGGTATAATTCACCCCTCCACTTT. Translation gives CASTDYGGTGYNSPLHF. Filled out from reference TRBV5-1 and TRBJ1-6, the complete variable domain reads KAGVTQTPRYLIKTRGQQVTLSCSPISGHRSVSWYQQTPGQGLQFLFEYFSETQRNKGNFPGRFSGRQFSNSRSEMNVSTLELGDSALYLCASTDYGGTGYNSPLHFGNGTRLTVT.

This clonotype came up a few times. V usage is TRBV5-1 and J usage is TRBJ1-3, with 7 bases fitting TRBD1. Germline trimming cut 1 base from V and 0 bases from J; bases unmatched to any gene: 4. Germline V gene data show CDR1 as SGHRS and CDR2 as YFSETQ. This CDR3 is built from 16 residues. The CDR3, as DNA: TGCGCCAGCAGCTTGACGGGACAGTCCTCTGGAAACACCATATATTTT. Translated: CASSLTGQSSGNTIYF.

This clonotype was observed a few times. The rearrangement uses TRBV5-1 and TRBJ2-5; 7 nucleotides agree with TRBD1. The germline CDR1 and CDR2 sequences are SGHRS and YFSETQ. Germline trimming cut 4 bases from V and 2 bases from J; bases unmatched to any gene: 11. The CDR3 is 16 residues long. CDR3 sequence (DNA): TGCGCCAGCAGCCAGACAGGGTACCGAACACAAGAGACCCAGTACTTC. This sequence encodes CASSQTGYRTQETQYF.

This clonotype was recorded at least ten times. The DNA for the CDR3 is TGTGCCAGCAGTTACGAACATTATAATTCACCCCTCCACTTT. Its protein product is CASSYEHYNSPLHF. This rearrangement joins TRBV6-2 or TRBV6-3 to TRBJ1-6; D is unclear. This CDR3 has 14 residues. V lost 2 bases and J 4 bases, leaving 6 bases between the germline ends. Germline lookup yields CDR1 MNHEY and CDR2 SVGEGT.

This clonotype was detected ten times or more. In DNA, the CDR3 is TGTGCCAGCAGCGAACCAGGGTTCGGTTATGGCTACACCTTC. Translating gives CASSEPGFGYGYTF. The J gene is TRBJ1-2, the V gene TRBV9, with TRBD1 as a possible D gene (5 bases). Looked up from germline, CDR1 is SGDLS and CDR2 is YYNGEE. The CDR3 covers 14 residues. V was clipped by 3 bases and J by 5 bases, with 14 bases between them.

This clonotype was counted ten times or more. This chain links TRBV12-3 or TRBV12-4 with TRBJ1-1; D remains ambiguous. With 4 bases removed from V and 1 base from J, the gap between germline ends came to 4 bases. The CDR3 spans 12 residues. CDR3 loop: CASSWQNTEAFF. CDR3 nucleotide sequence: TGTGCCAGCAGTTGGCAGAACACTGAAGCTTTCTTT.

This clonotype was counted many times. The chain has TRBV19 and TRBJ1-1; no reliable D call. The germline V gene has CDR1 LNHDA and CDR2 SQIVND (reference sequence). The CDR3 loop spans 14 amino acids. Trimming shortened V by 3 bases and J by 1 base, and 9 bases separated the two germline ends. The CDR3 reads CASSISRKNTEAFF. The DNA for the CDR3 is TGTGCCAGTAGTATCAGCAGAAAGAACACTGAAGCTTTCTTT.

This clonotype was detected ten times or more. The chain is built from TRBV12-3 or TRBV12-4 and TRBJ2-5; TRBD1 agrees at 7 bases. V lost 5 bases and J lost 1; bases outside the gene matches: 7. There are 15 residues in the CDR3. CDR3 coding DNA: TGTGCCAGCAGTCCGACGGGACAGATCCAAGAGACCCAGTACTTC. Its translation: CASSPTGQIQETQYF.

This clonotype was counted between two and nine times. The rearrangement links TRBV10-3 to TRBJ2-7; possibly TRBD1 for D (5 bases). Germline V lookup: CDR1 ENHRY, CDR2 SYGVKD. The CDR3 extends over 14 amino acids. Trimming stripped 3 bases from V and 3 bases from J, with 12 bases between. CDR3 coding DNA: TGTGCCATCAGTGAAGCGAGTAGGGGCTACGAGCAGTACTTC. This sequence encodes CAISEASRGYEQYF.